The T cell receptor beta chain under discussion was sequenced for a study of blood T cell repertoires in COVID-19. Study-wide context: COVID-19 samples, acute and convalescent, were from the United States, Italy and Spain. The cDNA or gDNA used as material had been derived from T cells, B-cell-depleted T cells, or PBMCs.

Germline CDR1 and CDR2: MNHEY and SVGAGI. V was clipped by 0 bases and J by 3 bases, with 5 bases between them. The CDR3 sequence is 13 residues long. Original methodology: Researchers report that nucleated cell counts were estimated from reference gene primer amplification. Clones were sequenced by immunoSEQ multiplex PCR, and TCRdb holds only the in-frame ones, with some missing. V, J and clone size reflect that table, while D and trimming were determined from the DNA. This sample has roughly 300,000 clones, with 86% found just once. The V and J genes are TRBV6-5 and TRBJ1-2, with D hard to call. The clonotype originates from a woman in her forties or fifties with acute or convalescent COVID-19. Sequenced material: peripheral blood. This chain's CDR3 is CASSYSPDYGYTF. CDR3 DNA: TGTGCCAGCAGTTACTCTCCGGACTATGGCTACACCTTC.